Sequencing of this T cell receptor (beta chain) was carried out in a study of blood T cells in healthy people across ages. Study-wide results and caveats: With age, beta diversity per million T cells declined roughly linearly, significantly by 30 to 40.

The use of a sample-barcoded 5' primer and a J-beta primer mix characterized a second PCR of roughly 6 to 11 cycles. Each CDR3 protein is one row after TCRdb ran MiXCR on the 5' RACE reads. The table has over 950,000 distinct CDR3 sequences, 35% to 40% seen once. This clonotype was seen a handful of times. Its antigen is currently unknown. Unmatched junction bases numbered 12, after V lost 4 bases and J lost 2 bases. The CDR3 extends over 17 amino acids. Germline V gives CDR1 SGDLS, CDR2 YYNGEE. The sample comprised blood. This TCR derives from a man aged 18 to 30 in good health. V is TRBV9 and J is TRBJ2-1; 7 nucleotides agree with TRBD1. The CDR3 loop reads CASSPRSPGGTYNEQFF. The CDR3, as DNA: TGTGCCAGCAGCCCGAGGTCCCCAGGGGGTACCTACAATGAGCAGTTCTTC.